This entry features one TCR beta chain sequence. Its antigen is still unknown. The source of the sample is a study of cytotoxic CD8 clonotypes in ibrutinib-treated CLL. The V gene lost 0 bases and the J gene lost 5 bases, with 10 bases spanning the gap. Germline CDR1 SGHTA, CDR2 FQGTGA. This CDR3 contains 15 residues. Assay used: immunoSEQ multiplex PCR; TCRdb lists only in-frame clones, some missing. The data show about 92,000 clones, with around 77% seen just once and approximately 23% held by the top ten. General study points: Public clonotypes were seen rarely and were contracted or stable on treatment.

This chain connects TRBV7-3 to TRBJ1-4; tentative D call: TRBD1 (5 bases). This clonotype originated in a human donor with chronic lymphocytic leukemia. Here the sequenced sample was PBMCs, taken after 24 months of ibrutinib treatment. Here the CDR3 DNA reads TGTGCCAGCAGCTTAACCGGGGGACCAAATGAAAAACTGTTTTTT. Its translation is CASSLTGGPNEKLFF.